The TCR beta chain described here comes from a study of T cell responses to AZD1222 COVID-19 vaccine. Study findings and constraints: Spike-specific TCR breadth and depth both grew after two AZD1222 doses. Baseline serostatus was positive in only a handful of AZD1222 recipients.

The CDR3 sequence is 15 residues long. The V gene's germline CDR1 is MDHEN and CDR2 SYDVKM. V trimming: 2 bases; J trimming: 10 bases; junction bases outside the gene matches: 9. About this clone itself: Antigen specificity is unknown.

Measured with immunoSEQ multiplex PCR; TCRdb has only the in-frame clones, and not every one. In the table there are 95,000 or so clones, roughly 89% of which are singletons. The chain uses TRBV28 and TRBJ2-1, with TRBD2 matching over 9 bases. The clonotype originates from an adult in good health. Sequences were derived from peripheral blood, sampled on day 0 of MenACWY control vaccination. This CDR3 is CASSLTLRGGTEQFF. Written as DNA, the CDR3 is TGTGCCAGCAGTTTAACCCTGCGGGGGGGCACCGAGCAGTTCTTC.